The entry below describes one T cell receptor (beta chain). Germline trimming cut 4 bases from V and 8 bases from J; bases unmatched to any gene: 10. The CDR3 consists of 14 residues. The germline V gene encodes CDR1 KGHSH and CDR2 LQKENI. The sample is drawn from a study of blood T cell repertoires in COVID-19. The wider study: Material from acute and convalescent COVID-19 was sourced from the United States, Italy and Spain. From T cells, B-cell-depleted T cells, or PBMCs came the material, which was cDNA or gDNA.

Original processing notes: Researchers report that nucleated cell counts were estimated from reference gene primer amplification. Clones were read by immunoSEQ multiplex PCR, and TCRdb kept only the in-frame ones, dropping some. D and trimming come from the DNA, and the V and J calls and clone size come from that table. The sample shows around 62,000 clones, 88% of them seen only once. While infection was still active, Seattle patients were enrolled and then followed longitudinally. This chain joins TRBV18 and TRBJ1-1; 7 nucleotides agree with TRBD1. Sequenced material: peripheral blood. The sequence was collected from a woman in her fifties or sixties with COVID-19, enrolled during active disease. CDR3 bases: TGTGCCAGCTCACTGTCCCGGGACAGTTCCGAAGCTTTCTTT. It is translated as CASSLSRDSSEAFF.